A single T cell receptor (beta chain) is shown here with its context. Its antigen is not known. A clone one base away is much larger, so this may be a read error. Unsorted whole blood yielded the blood RNA, and germline DNA was also extracted. Germline trimming cut 6 bases from V and 0 bases from J; bases unmatched to any gene: 3. The CDR3 covers 14 residues. Germline CDR1 is SGHRS and CDR2 is YFSETQ. The sample is drawn from a study of tumor-infiltrating lymphocytes in primary liver carcinoma. Broader study findings: Samples, which were bulk and unsorted, did not allow CD4+ and CD8+ repertoires to be compared. Tumors reached a significantly greater top-250-clone fraction than blood did (p = 0.039). Tumor-adjacent and tumor-blood pairs showed less overlap than tumor region pairs.

Synthesis of TCR beta cDNA was carried out from approximately 500 ng total RNA with a constant-region primer. Each TCR beta library was derived from three nested multiplex PCR rounds that employed slightly modified ARM-PCR. The first two PCR rounds used TRBV1-TRBV30 primers with a Cbeta primer, roughly 10 cycles each. TCRdb itself ran the multiplex PCR reads through MiXCR, one entry per CDR3 protein. The data contain about 300,000 distinct CDR3 sequences, 55% to 65% of them singletons. Sequencing used peripheral blood. This rearrangement joins TRBV5-1 to TRBJ2-3, with TRBD2 matching 8 bases. This clonotype originated in a man aged 35-49 years with primary liver carcinoma and hepatitis B virus infection. The CDR3 nucleotides read TGCGCCAGCACGAGCGGGAGCAGCACAGATACGCAGTATTTT. This gives the protein CASTSGSSTDTQYF.